Reported below is one T cell receptor beta chain. What it recognizes is unknown. These data are taken from a study of OX40 agonist ivuxolimab in advanced cancers. As for the study in general: Patients in the trial were receiving intravenous ivuxolimab every 2 weeks, at doses of 0.01 to 10 mg/kg. Findings of the study overall: Both blood CD4+ and CD8+ T cells showed clonal growth by week 6 at 0.1 to 3.0 mg/kg. Low levels of normalized T-cell clonal expansion also appeared in some nonresponders. Partial responders dosed at 0.1-3.0 mg/kg displayed clonal expansion ranking among the lowest.

V shed 0 bases and J shed 0 bases, with 7 bases lying between them. The CDR3 runs 15 residues. Germline loops: CDR1 ENHRY, CDR2 SYGVKD. The data were produced by immunoSEQ multiplex PCR, yet TCRdb's version contains in-frame clones alone and is incomplete. The data contain 65,000 to 80,000 clones, around 80% of them singletons. The sequenced sample was CD4+ or CD8+ T cells sorted from blood, obtained in a trial of the OX40 agonist ivuxolimab. V gene TRBV10-3 combines with J gene TRBJ2-3; D is uncertain. The clonotype originates from an adult with an advanced solid tumor such as melanoma, head and neck, liver or kidney cancer. The CDR3 sequence is CAISESGASTDTQYF. The CDR3 DNA sequence: TGTGCCATCAGTGAGTCGGGTGCTAGCACAGATACGCAGTATTTT.